The sample holds a few counts of the clone carrying this T cell receptor (beta chain). Its antigen is still unknown. The CDR3 totals 16 residues. The germline V and J ends were trimmed by 5 bases and 7 bases, with 20 bases remaining between them. The germline gives CDR1 SEHNR, CDR2 FQNEAQ (reference sequence). This specimen comes from a study of molecular identifiers for immune sequencing clone quantification. Notes on the study in general: Approximately 1 million naive cells reportedly did not prevent detection of spiked Jurkat TCR RNA from one cell. In naive cells, under 1% of molecules belonged to clones above 20 RNA copies, against over 97% in effector cells. Underestimation of highly expanded clone sizes could arise where identical TCR molecules share a barcode.

Methods described previously, with TCR primers listed, were used for bulk TCR libraries. Using its own MiXCR run on the PCR reads, TCRdb lists one record per CDR3 protein. The sample lists approximately 630,000 distinct CDR3 sequences; 25% were seen once. The V call is TRBV7-9, the J call TRBJ1-4; D is possibly TRBD1 (5 bases). The clonotype originates from a human donor in good health. Some libraries in this study had Jurkat cell RNA spiked in. Source material: naive CD8+ T cells from blood, with Jurkat cell RNA spiked in. Subset defined: FACS-sorted CD8+CD4-CCR7+CD45RA+ naive T cells. The CDR3 DNA reads as TGTGCCAGCAGCCCCCCGATTGGGGCCGCTGGTGAAAAACTGTTTTTT. This codes for CASSPPIGAAGEKLFF.